These 16 T cell receptor beta chains were all obtained from the same sample, sequenced in a study of blood T cells in healthy people across ages. A second PCR, run for about 7 to 11 cycles, used a sample-barcoded 5' primer plus a J-beta primer mix. TCRdb re-called the 5' RACE reads through MiXCR, storing one row per CDR3 protein. The sample includes over a million distinct CDR3 sequences, roughly 43% seen only once; the top ten take around 4%. The sequencing sample was made of blood. These TCRs come from a woman aged 18-29 years in good health.

The chain combines TRBV2 with TRBJ1-3, with TRBD1 matching 7 bases. V gave up 6 bases and J gave up 2 bases; unmatched junction bases: 1. The CDR3 is 13 residues long. Germline CDR1 is SNHLY and CDR2 is FYNNEI. The CDR3 is CASRTGPGNTIYF. DNA for the CDR3: TGTGCCAGCAGGACAGGGCCTGGAAACACCATATATTTT.

The rearrangement joins TRBV9 to TRBJ2-3, with 9 bases identical to TRBD2. This CDR3 contains 15 residues. In germline, CDR1 is SGDLS, CDR2 YYNGEE. V shed 2 bases, J shed 2 bases, and the junction held 3 bases outside the gene matches. The CDR3 loop reads CASSVLAGPTDTQYF. The CDR3 DNA follows: TGTGCCAGCAGCGTCCTAGCGGGACCCACAGATACGCAGTATTTT. Full variable domain (outside the CDR3, taken from reference TRBV9 and TRBJ2-3): DSGVTQTPKHLITATGQRVTLRCSPRSGDLSVYWYQQSLDQGLQFLIQYYNGEERAKGNILERFSAQQFPDLHSELNLSSLELGDSALYFCASSVLAGPTDTQYFGPGTRLTVL.

The rearrangement joins TRBV29-1 to TRBJ2-1; no reliable D call. The J call may be faulty, since TRBJ2-7 better matches the DNA end. From germline, CDR1 is SQVTM and CDR2 ANQGSEA. The CDR3 is 14 amino acids. CDR3 in DNA: TGCAGCTCAAAGGTCGGTGTAGGGTACAATGAGCAGTACTTC. Encoded protein: CSSKVGVGYNEQYF.

The gene calls are TRBV2 and TRBJ2-1, with D possibly TRBD1 on 5 matching bases. The CDR3 has 15 residues. Germline-derived CDR1 and CDR2 are SNHLY and FYNNEI. Between the trimmed V and J ends, which lost 4 bases and 4 bases, there was a span of 14 bases. The CDR3 protein is CASSVGQGTYNEQFF. CDR3 in DNA: TGTGCCAGCAGTGTAGGGCAGGGAACTTACAATGAGCAGTTCTTC.

This clonotype appeared a single time. The junction departs from the called germline gene at one end, perhaps through a read error. The V and J genes are TRBV5-1 and TRBJ2-5; D remains unclear. The tail of the sequence fits TRBJ2-7 better, so the J call may be wrong. The CDR3 is made up of 11 amino acids. Germline V gene data show CDR1 as SGHRS and CDR2 as YFSETQ. CDR3 coding DNA: TGCTCCAGCAGCCTCGCCCACGAGCAGTACTTC. This sequence encodes CSSSLAHEQYF.

The rearrangement links TRBV2 to TRBJ2-5, with D possibly matching TRBD1 (5 bases). The CDR3 runs to 13 residues. Germline V lookup: CDR1 SNHLY, CDR2 FYNNEI. V dropped 4 bases and J dropped 7 bases, with 13 bases sitting between them. CDR3 DNA sequence: TGTGCCAGCAGTGTAACAGGCTCCGGGACCCAGTACTTC. This codes for CASSVTGSGTQYF.

This clonotype has a handful of counts. A read error may account for a junction end that differs from germline. This chain links TRBV10-3 with TRBJ2-7; D gene unclear. Germline V gene sequence: CDR1 ENHRY, CDR2 SYGVKD. This CDR3 is built from 13 residues. The CDR3 bases are TGTACCATCAGTGATCGGCAGTCCTACGAGCAGTACTTC. Its protein product is CTISDRQSYEQYF.

V gene TRBV7-9 combines with J gene TRBJ2-1, with 11 bases fitting TRBD2. The CDR3 length is 15 residues. CDR1 SEHNR and CDR2 FQNEAQ come from the germline V gene (reference sequence). V lost 5 bases and J lost 8; bases outside the gene matches: 8. CDR3: CASSLLAGGGYEQFF. CDR3 nucleotide sequence: TGTGCCAGCAGCCTCCTAGCGGGAGGCGGCTATGAGCAGTTCTTC.

This clonotype was recorded a few times. The rearrangement links TRBV4-3 to TRBJ2-7; 7 nucleotides match TRBD1. The CDR3 covers 16 residues. The V segment lost 0 bases and the J segment 3 bases; nucleotides outside the gene matches: 8. Germline values: CDR1 LGHNA, CDR2 YSLEER. CDR3 bases: TGCGCCAGCAGCCAAGATTTTAGACAGGGAAGCTACGAGCAGTACTTC. This gives the protein CASSQDFRQGSYEQYF.

This clonotype was seen more than once but under ten times. This rearrangement joins TRBV20-1 to TRBJ1-5; a weak D match, TRBD1 (6 bases). This CDR3 has 13 residues. Per germline, CDR1 DFQATT and CDR2 SNEGSKA (reference sequence). V shed 3 bases and J shed 7 bases, with 13 bases lying between them. The CDR3, as DNA: TGCAGTGCTAGGGAACAGGGAAACCAGCCCCAGCATTTT. Its protein product is CSAREQGNQPQHF.

The count of this clonotype is one. The chain employs TRBV7-9 and TRBJ2-2; D perhaps matches TRBD2 (6 bases). V lost 4 bases, J lost 1 base, and 16 bases lay in between. The germline V gene has CDR1 SEHNR and CDR2 FQNEAQ (reference sequence). The CDR3 is 17 amino acids. The CDR3 DNA reads TGTGCCAGCAGCTCTCAAGGCCAGCGGGTGAACACCGGGGAGCTGTTTTTT. This gives the protein CASSSQGQRVNTGELFF.

V and J are TRBV4-1 and TRBJ2-4; 8 bases map to TRBD1. With the DNA end fitting TRBJ2-7 better, the J assignment may be wrong. Per germline, CDR1 MGHRA and CDR2 YSYEKL. The length of the CDR3 is 17 residues. CDR3: CASSQAHGLDRAYEQYF. The CDR3 DNA follows: TGCGCCAGCAGCCAAGCCCACGGGCTGGACAGGGCCTACGAGCAGTACTTC.

Points on this clonotype: The junction departs from the called germline gene at one end, perhaps through a read error. The chain employs TRBV4-1 and TRBJ1-1; 10 positions match TRBD1. The CDR3 covers 18 residues. CDR1 is MGHRA and CDR2 is YSYEKL in the germline V gene. The CDR3 DNA reads as TGCGCCAGCGGCCAAGACGACCCGACAGGGGGCCTGAACACTGAAGCTTTCTTT. This sequence encodes CASGQDDPTGGLNTEAFF.

This clonotype was counted at least ten times. The chain joins TRBV7-2 to TRBJ1-2; no clear D. V shed 5 bases and J shed 1 base, with 8 bases lying between them. The CDR3 extends over 13 amino acids. Germline-derived CDR1 and CDR2 are SGHTA and FQGNSA. The CDR3 protein is CASSVGSNYGYTF. Written as DNA, the CDR3 is TGTGCCAGCAGCGTAGGCAGTAACTATGGCTACACCTTC.

The chain carries TRBV5-1 and TRBJ2-1; 11 bases map to TRBD2. J lost 9 bases, V lost 1 base, and 6 bases had no gene match. The CDR3 loop spans 15 amino acids. Looked up from germline, CDR1 is SGHRS and CDR2 is YFSETQ. CDR3 in amino acids: CASSLTSGRPGEQFF. The CDR3 DNA reads TGCGCCAGCAGCTTGACTAGCGGGAGACCCGGTGAGCAGTTCTTC.

The V call is TRBV20-1, the J call TRBJ2-7; D unclear. The germline V gene encodes CDR1 DFQATT and CDR2 SNEGSKA (reference sequence). Trimming took off 1 base at V and 0 bases at J, with 7 bases between the two ends. The CDR3 is 13 residues long. The CDR3 here is CSARADDSYEQYF. The CDR3 DNA sequence: TGCAGTGCTAGAGCGGACGACTCCTACGAGCAGTACTTC.